Shown below are 7 T cell receptor beta chains from a single sample sequenced in a study of OX40 agonist ivuxolimab in advanced cancers. The table came from immunoSEQ multiplex PCR; TCRdb's copy has only in-frame clones and leaves some out. The sample holds about 21,000 clones, about 79% seen once. Material: CD4+ or CD8+ T cells sorted from blood, obtained in a trial of the OX40 agonist ivuxolimab. The receptors were gathered from an adult with an advanced solid tumor such as melanoma, head and neck, liver or kidney cancer.

This chain connects TRBV28 to TRBJ2-4, with D possibly TRBD2 on 6 matching bases. Germline V gene lookup returns CDR1 MDHEN and CDR2 SYDVKM. Trimming took 3 bases from V and 11 from J, leaving 8 bases between them. The CDR3 totals 11 residues. Here the CDR3 reads CASSLGTFQYF. DNA of the CDR3: TGTGCCAGCAGTTTGGGGACTTTTCAGTACTTC.

J is TRBJ1-5 and V is TRBV4-1; maybe TRBD1 (6 bases). The V end lost 0 bases, the J end lost 6 bases, and 12 bases lay between the germline ends. This CDR3 is 15 amino acids long. CDR1 and CDR2 from the germline V gene are MGHRA and YSYEKL. This CDR3 is CASSQEWGAGQPQHF. CDR3 DNA sequence: TGCGCCAGCAGCCAAGAATGGGGGGCAGGTCAGCCCCAGCATTTT.

V is TRBV11-2 and J is TRBJ2-5; 12 positions match TRBD1. Germline V gene lookup returns CDR1 SGHAT and CDR2 FQNNGV. This CDR3 has 15 amino acids. V lost 5 bases and J lost 5; bases outside the gene matches: 6. The DNA of the CDR3 is TGTGCCAGCAGCCCCCGGGACAGGGGGCTGGAGACCCAGTACTTC. Its translation: CASSPRDRGLETQYF.

The chain recombines TRBV25-1 with TRBJ1-2, with 8 bases identical to TRBD1. V gave up 6 bases and J gave up 7 bases; unmatched junction bases: 10. The CDR3 runs 14 residues. Germline V gene data show CDR1 as MGHDK and CDR2 as SYGVNS. CDR3 protein: CASSPGAGGIGYTF. CDR3 in DNA: TGTGCCAGCAGCCCCGGGGCAGGGGGCATTGGCTACACCTTC.

The DNA for the CDR3 is TGTGCCAGCAGCTTGGGGCAGGCTAATGAAAAACTGTTTTTT. Translating it yields CASSLGQANEKLFF. The chain uses TRBV7-8 and TRBJ1-4; D is possibly TRBD1 (5 bases). Germline V gene sequence: CDR1 SGHVS, CDR2 FQNEAQ. The CDR3 loop spans 14 amino acids. The V end lost 3 bases, the J end lost 3 bases, and 8 bases lay between the germline ends.

In its sample, this clone is medium-sized. The chain uses TRBV28 and TRBJ1-2; D remains unclear. Trimming shortened V by 7 bases and J by 9 bases, and 15 bases separated the two germline ends. Germline-derived CDR1 and CDR2 are MDHEN and SYDVKM. The CDR3 totals 12 residues. The CDR3 DNA follows: TGTGCCAGCACCTCACCCTCGGGTAGCTACACCTTC. It specifies CASTSPSGSYTF.

The chain couples TRBV7-9 to TRBJ2-5; 10 bases line up with TRBD2. V lost 3 bases to trimming and J lost 3 bases; unmatched junction nucleotides: 4. The germline V gene encodes CDR1 SEHNR and CDR2 FQNEAQ (reference sequence). The CDR3 consists of 15 residues. CDR3 sequence reads: CASSFPTSGKETQYF. As DNA, the CDR3 is TGTGCCAGCAGCTTCCCAACTAGCGGGAAAGAGACCCAGTACTTC.